The 12 T cell receptor beta chains given below trace back to one sample, sequenced in a study of T cells in Graves' hyperthyroidism and ophthalmopathy. Amplified TCR beta CDR3 regions derived from RNA transcripts. Primed by the HTBI set, a first-round RT-PCR was run on the TCR CDR3. From the multiplex PCR reads, TCRdb called clonotypes with MiXCR, one entry per CDR3 protein. This sample has around 390,000 distinct CDR3 sequences, with about 14% found just once. Sequenced sample: blood. The receptors were sampled from a woman aged 25-40 years with Graves' ophthalmopathy.

This clonotype has a count of ten or more. The CDR3 loop reads CASSPRDNTEAFF. In DNA form, the CDR3 reads TGTGCCAGCAGCCCCCGGGATAACACTGAAGCTTTCTTT. J is TRBJ1-1 and V is TRBV11-3; D unresolved. Germline-derived CDR1 and CDR2 are SGHNT and YENEEA. The CDR3 loop spans 13 amino acids. Trimming cost V 5 bases and J 2 bases, with 9 bases left between them.

This clonotype was seen ten or more times. J is TRBJ1-1 and V is TRBV18; 8 nucleotides match TRBD1. CDR1 is KGHSH, CDR2 LQKENI, per germline. V shed 4 bases and J 7 bases; nucleotides not matched to a gene: 5. This CDR3 spans 13 amino acids. The DNA for the CDR3 is TGTGCCAGCTCACTACAGGGGACAGGTGAAGCTTTCTTT. Residues: CASSLQGTGEAFF.

This clonotype was detected many times. CDR3 nucleotides: TGTGCCAGCAGACCTACTGACAGGGACGAGCAGTTCTTC. Translation gives CASRPTDRDEQFF. V is TRBV28 and J is TRBJ2-1, with 7 bases aligning to TRBD1. The CDR3 is 13 amino acids. V was clipped by 6 bases and J by 10 bases; unmatched bases: 9. CDR1 and CDR2 from the germline V gene are MDHEN and SYDVKM.

This clonotype was detected many times. The V call is TRBV20-1, the J call TRBJ2-3; 10 bases match TRBD2. Germline V gene data show CDR1 as DFQATT and CDR2 as SNEGSKA (reference sequence). Germline trimming cut 3 bases from V and 2 bases from J; bases unmatched to any gene: 5. This CDR3 has 15 amino acids. The CDR3 is CSASSLAGDTDTQYF. CDR3 nucleotide sequence: TGCAGTGCTAGCAGTCTAGCGGGGGACACAGATACGCAGTATTTT.

The genes are TRBV6-2 or TRBV6-3 and TRBJ1-1; D might be TRBD1 (5 bases). Germline CDR1 MNHEY, CDR2 SVGEGT. Deletions cut 7 bases from V and 2 bases from J, with 14 bases between. The CDR3 length is 14 residues. This chain's CDR3 is CASTKGRTNTEAFF. The CDR3 coding sequence is TGTGCCAGCACCAAAGGACGGACAAACACTGAAGCTTTCTTT.

This clonotype was detected many times. The gene calls are TRBV13 and TRBJ2-3; no firm D call. The V gene lost 4 bases and the J gene lost 6 bases, with 20 bases spanning the gap. The CDR3 is 16 amino acids. CDR1 and CDR2 from the germline V gene are PRHDT and FYEKMQ (reference sequence). CDR3 residues: CASSSRKEYSSDTQYF. CDR3 coding DNA: TGTGCCAGCAGCTCCCGTAAGGAATACAGTTCTGATACGCAGTATTTT.

In its sample, this clonotype was seen once. A much larger clone differs from this one at a single base, so this may be a read error. The J gene is TRBJ2-5, the V gene TRBV20-1; D is perhaps TRBD1 or TRBD2 (5 bases each). There are 13 residues in the CDR3. Germline V gives CDR1 DFQATT, CDR2 SNEGSKA (reference sequence). CDR3 in DNA: TGCAGTGCTAGACGGGGCAAACAAGAGGCCCAGTACTTC. This sequence encodes CSARRGKQEAQYF.

This clonotype was counted ten times or more. V gene TRBV6-1 combines with J gene TRBJ2-7, with D possibly TRBD2 on 6 matching bases. Per germline, CDR1 MNHNS and CDR2 SASEGT. The CDR3 runs 19 residues. Trimming pared 2 bases from V and 0 bases from J, leaving 23 bases between. CDR3 loop: CASSESAPGVLGTSYEQYF. The CDR3 region has the DNA TGTGCCAGCAGTGAATCGGCCCCGGGAGTGCTAGGAACCTCCTACGAGCAGTACTTC.

This clonotype was seen many times. As DNA, the CDR3 is TGTGCCAGCAGCGACAGGGGACAGAACGATCAGCCCCAGCATTTT. Amino acids: CASSDRGQNDQPQHF. The chain joins TRBV3-1 to TRBJ1-5; 8 bases are shared with TRBD1. V dropped 5 bases and J dropped 5; count of bases not matched to a gene: 8. The CDR3 covers 15 residues. Looked up from germline, CDR1 is LGHDT and CDR2 is YNNKEL (reference sequence).

The chain couples TRBV14 to TRBJ1-1; 9 bases fit TRBD1. The V gene's germline CDR1 is SGHDN and CDR2 FVKESK. The CDR3 totals 13 residues. The ends lost 1 base at V and 10 bases at J; junction bases unmatched: 4. DNA for the CDR3: TGTGCCAGCAGCCAAGGCCCGACAGGGGGAGCTTTCTTT. Amino acids: CASSQGPTGGAFF.

For this clonotype: The junction shows a germline mismatch at one end, possibly a read error. The chain links TRBV20-1 to TRBJ1-4; TRBD1 matches at 8 bases. Germline V gene sequence: CDR1 DFQATT, CDR2 SNEGSKA (reference sequence). CDR3 length: 13 amino acids. The CDR3 spells CSALGQDGEELFF. CDR3 coding DNA: TGCAGTGCCTTGGGACAGGATGGTGAAGAACTGTTTTTT.

The chain employs TRBV19 and TRBJ2-3; possibly TRBD1 for D (6 bases). This CDR3 region has 15 residues. V gave up 4 bases and J gave up 6 bases, with 17 bases separating them. Germline V gene data show CDR1 as LNHDA and CDR2 as SQIVND (reference sequence). The CDR3 spells CASSTSWDKEDTQYF. DNA of the CDR3: TGTGCCAGTAGTACGTCCTGGGACAAGGAGGATACGCAGTATTTT. The whole variable domain, remainder taken from reference TRBV19 and TRBJ2-3, is DGGITQSPKYLFRKEGQNVTLSCEQNLNHDAMYWYRQDPGQGLRLIYYSQIVNDFQKGDIAEGYSVSREKKESFPLTVTSAQKNPTAFYLCASSTSWDKEDTQYFGPGTRLTVL.